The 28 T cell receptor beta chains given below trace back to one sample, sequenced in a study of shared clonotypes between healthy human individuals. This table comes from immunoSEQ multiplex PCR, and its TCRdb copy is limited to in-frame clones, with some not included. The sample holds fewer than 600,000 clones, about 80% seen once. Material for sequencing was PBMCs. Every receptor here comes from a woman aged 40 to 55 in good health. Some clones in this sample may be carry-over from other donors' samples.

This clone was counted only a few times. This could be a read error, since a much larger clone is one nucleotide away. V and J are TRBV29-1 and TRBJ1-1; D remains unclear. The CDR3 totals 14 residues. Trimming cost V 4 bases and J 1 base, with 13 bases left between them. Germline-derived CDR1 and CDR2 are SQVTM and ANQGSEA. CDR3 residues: CSVATWAANTEAFF. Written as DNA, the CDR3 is TGCAGCGTTGCCACGTGGGCAGCGAACACTGAAGCTTTCTTT.

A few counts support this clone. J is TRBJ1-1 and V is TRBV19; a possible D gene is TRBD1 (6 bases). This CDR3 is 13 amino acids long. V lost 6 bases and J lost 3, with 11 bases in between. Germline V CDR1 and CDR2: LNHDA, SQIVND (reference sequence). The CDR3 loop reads CASRSGEYTEAFF. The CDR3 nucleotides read TGTGCCAGTAGGTCAGGGGAGTACACTGAAGCTTTCTTT. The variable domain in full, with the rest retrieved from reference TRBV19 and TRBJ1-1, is DGGITQSPKYLFRKEGQNVTLSCEQNLNHDAMYWYRQDPGQGLRLIYYSQIVNDFQKGDIAEGYSVSREKKESFPLTVTSAQKNPTAFYLCASRSGEYTEAFFGQGTRLTVV.

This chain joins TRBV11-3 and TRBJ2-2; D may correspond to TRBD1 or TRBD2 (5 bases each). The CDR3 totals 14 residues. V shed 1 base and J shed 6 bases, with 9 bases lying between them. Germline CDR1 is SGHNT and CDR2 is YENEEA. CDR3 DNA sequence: TGTGCCAGCAGCTTAGGGGGGATCGCCGGGGAGCTGTTTTTT. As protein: CASSLGGIAGELFF.

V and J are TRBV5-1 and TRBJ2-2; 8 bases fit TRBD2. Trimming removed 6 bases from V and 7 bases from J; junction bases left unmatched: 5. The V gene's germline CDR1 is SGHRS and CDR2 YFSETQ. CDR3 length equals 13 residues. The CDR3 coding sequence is TGCGCCAGCACGGGACTAGATGGCGGGGAGCTGTTTTTT. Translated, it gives CASTGLDGGELFF.

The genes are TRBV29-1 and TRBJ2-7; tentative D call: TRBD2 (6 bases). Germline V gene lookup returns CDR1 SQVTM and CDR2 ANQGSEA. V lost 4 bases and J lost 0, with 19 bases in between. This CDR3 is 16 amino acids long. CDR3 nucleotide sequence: TGCAGCGTTGTTGTAATTGGGGAGGCCTCCTCCTACGAGCAGTACTTC. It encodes CSVVVIGEASSYEQYF.

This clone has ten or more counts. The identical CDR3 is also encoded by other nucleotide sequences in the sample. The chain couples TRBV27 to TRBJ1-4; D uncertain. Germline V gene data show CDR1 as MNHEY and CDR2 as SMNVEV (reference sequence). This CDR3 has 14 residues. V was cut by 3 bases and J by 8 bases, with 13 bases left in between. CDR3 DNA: TGTGCCAGCAGTTTTAACGGGCACGGGGAAAAACTGTTTTTT. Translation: CASSFNGHGEKLFF.

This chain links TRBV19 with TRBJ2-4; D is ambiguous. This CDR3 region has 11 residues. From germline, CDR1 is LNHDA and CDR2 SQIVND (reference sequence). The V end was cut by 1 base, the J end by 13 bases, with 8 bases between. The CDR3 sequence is CASSIGSWQYF. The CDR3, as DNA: TGTGCCAGTAGTATAGGGTCATGGCAGTACTTC.

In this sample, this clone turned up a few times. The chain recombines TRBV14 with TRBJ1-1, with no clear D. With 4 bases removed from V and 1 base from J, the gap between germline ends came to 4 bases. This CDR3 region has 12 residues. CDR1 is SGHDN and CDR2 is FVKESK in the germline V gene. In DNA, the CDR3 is TGTGCCAGCAGCCCCAGGAACACTGAAGCTTTCTTT. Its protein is CASSPRNTEAFF.

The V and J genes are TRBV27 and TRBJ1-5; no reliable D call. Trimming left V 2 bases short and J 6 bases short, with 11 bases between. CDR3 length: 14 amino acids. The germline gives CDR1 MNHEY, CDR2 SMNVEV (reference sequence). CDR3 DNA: TGTGCCAGCAGTTTACGCCGCCGGGCTCAGCCCCAGCATTTT. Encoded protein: CASSLRRRAQPQHF.

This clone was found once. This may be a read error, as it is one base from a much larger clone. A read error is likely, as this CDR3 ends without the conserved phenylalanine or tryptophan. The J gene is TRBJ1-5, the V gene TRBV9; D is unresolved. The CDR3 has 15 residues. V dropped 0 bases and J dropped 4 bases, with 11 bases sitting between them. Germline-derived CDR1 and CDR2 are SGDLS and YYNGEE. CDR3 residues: CASSVGDGLNQPQHS. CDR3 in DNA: TGTGCCAGCAGCGTAGGTGACGGACTAAATCAGCCCCAGCATTCT.

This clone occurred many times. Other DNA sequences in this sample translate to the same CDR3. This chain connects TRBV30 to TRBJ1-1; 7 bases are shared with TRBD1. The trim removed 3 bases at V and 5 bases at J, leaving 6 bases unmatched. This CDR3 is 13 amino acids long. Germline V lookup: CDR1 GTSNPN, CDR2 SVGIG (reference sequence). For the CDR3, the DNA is TGTGCCTGGAGCCGGGACAGAGGGACTGAAGCTTTCTTT. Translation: CAWSRDRGTEAFF.

The chain's CDR3 is CASSNGTNSYEQYF. As DNA, the CDR3 is TGTGCCAGCAGCAACGGGACTAACTCCTACGAGCAGTACTTC. The chain has TRBV7-6 and TRBJ2-7; 7 bases match TRBD2. Germline CDR1 SGHVS, CDR2 FNYEAQ. J lost 0 bases, V lost 5 bases, and 4 bases had no gene match. The CDR3 extends over 14 amino acids.

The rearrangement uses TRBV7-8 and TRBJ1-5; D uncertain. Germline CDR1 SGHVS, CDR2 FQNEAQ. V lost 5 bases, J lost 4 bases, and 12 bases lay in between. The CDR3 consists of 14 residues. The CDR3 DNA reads TGTGCCAGCAGCGTAGAGACGGGGAATCAGCCCCAGCATTTT. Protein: CASSVETGNQPQHF. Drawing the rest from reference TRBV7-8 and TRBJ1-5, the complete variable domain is GAGVSQSPRYKVAKRGQDVALRCDPISGHVSLFWYQQALGQGPEFLTYFQNEAQLDKSGLPSDRFFAERPEGSVSTLKIQRTQQEDSAVYLCASSVETGNQPQHFGDGTRLSIL.

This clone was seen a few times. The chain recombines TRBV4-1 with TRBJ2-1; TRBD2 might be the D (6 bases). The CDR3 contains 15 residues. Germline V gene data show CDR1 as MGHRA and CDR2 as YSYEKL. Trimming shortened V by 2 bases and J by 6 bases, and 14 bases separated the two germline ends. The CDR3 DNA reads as TGCGCCAGCAGCCAAACGAGGGACTCGATCAATGAGCAGTTCTTC. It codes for CASSQTRDSINEQFF.

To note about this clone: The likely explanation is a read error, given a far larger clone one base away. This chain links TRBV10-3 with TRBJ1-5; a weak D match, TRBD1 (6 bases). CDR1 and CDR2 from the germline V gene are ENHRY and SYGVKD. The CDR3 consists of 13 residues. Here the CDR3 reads CAISERGHQHQHF. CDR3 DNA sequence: TGTGCCATCAGTGAGCGGGGGCATCAGCACCAGCATTTT.

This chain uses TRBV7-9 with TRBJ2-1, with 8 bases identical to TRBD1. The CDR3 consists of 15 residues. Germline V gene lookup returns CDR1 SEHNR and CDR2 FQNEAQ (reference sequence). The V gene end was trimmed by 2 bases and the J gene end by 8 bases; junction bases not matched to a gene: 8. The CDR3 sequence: CASSLQGASSDEQFF. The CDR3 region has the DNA TGTGCCAGCAGCTTACAGGGGGCCTCGAGCGATGAGCAGTTCTTC.

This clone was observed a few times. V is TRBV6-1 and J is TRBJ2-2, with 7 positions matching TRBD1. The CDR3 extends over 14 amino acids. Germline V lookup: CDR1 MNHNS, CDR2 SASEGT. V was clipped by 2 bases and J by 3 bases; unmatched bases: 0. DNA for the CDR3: TGTGCCAGCAGTGAACAGGGGGACACCGGGGAGCTGTTTTTT. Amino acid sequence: CASSEQGDTGELFF.

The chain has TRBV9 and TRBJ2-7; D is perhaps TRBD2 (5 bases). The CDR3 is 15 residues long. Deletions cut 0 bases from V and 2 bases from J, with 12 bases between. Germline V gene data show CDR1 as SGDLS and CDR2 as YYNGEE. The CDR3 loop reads CASSVGGSPTYEQYF. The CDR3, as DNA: TGTGCCAGCAGCGTAGGAGGGAGTCCCACCTACGAGCAGTACTTC.

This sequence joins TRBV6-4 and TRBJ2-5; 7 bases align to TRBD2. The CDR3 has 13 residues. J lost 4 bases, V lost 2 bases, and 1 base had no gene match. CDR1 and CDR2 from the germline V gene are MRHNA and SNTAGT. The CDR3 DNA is TGTGCCAGCAGTGACGGGAGGGGAGAGACCCAGTACTTC. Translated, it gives CASSDGRGETQYF.

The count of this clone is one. For the CDR3, the DNA is TGCGCCAGCAGCCAAGATACGGGACAGGGAGATGAAAAACTGTTTTTT. It specifies CASSQDTGQGDEKLFF. This chain connects TRBV4-3 to TRBJ1-4; 9 positions match TRBD1. The germline gives CDR1 LGHNA, CDR2 YSLEER. The CDR3 extends over 16 amino acids. V gave up 0 bases and J gave up 6 bases; unmatched junction bases: 5.

This CDR3 is CASSEPTRVTVPGEKLFF. CDR3 sequence (DNA): TGTGCCAGCAGTGAACCTACAAGGGTAACGGTTCCAGGTGAAAAACTGTTTTTT. This sequence joins TRBV2 and TRBJ1-4; D call uncertain. Germline assignment: CDR1 SNHLY and CDR2 FYNNEI. V shed 2 bases and J shed 7 bases, with 23 bases lying between them. CDR3 size: 18 residues. The entire variable domain, with the rest obtained from reference TRBV2 and TRBJ1-4, is as follows: EPEVTQTPSHQVTQMGQEVILRCVPISNHLYFYWYRQILGQKVEFLVSFYNNEISEKSEIFDDQFSVERPDGSNFTLKIRSTKLEDSAMYFCASSEPTRVTVPGEKLFFGSGTQLSVL.

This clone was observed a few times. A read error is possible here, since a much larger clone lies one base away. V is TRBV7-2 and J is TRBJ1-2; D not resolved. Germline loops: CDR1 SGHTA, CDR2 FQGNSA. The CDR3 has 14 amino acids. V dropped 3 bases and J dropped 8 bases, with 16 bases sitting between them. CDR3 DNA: TGTGCCAGCAGCTTCCGGGCCCCCCGGGCCGGCTACACCTTC. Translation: CASSFRAPRAGYTF.

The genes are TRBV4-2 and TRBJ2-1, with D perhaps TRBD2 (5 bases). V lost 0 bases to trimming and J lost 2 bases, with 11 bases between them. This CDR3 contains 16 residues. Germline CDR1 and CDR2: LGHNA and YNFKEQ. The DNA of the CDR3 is TGTGCCAGCAGCCAAGAGGGGAGACCCCCCTACAATGAGCAGTTCTTC. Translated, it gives CASSQEGRPPYNEQFF.

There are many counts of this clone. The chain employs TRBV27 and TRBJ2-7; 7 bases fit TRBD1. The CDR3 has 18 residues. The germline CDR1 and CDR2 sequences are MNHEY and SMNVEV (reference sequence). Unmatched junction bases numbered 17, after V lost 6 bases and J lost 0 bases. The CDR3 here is CASSRYGITGQTSYEQYF. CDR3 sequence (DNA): TGTGCCAGCAGCCGTTATGGGATCACGGGACAGACCTCCTACGAGCAGTACTTC.

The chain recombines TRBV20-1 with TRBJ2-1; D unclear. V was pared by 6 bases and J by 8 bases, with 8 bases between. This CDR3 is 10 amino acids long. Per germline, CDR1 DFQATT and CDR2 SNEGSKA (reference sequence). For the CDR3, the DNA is TGCAGTGCAACGGAAGATGAGCAGTTCTTC. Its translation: CSATEDEQFF.

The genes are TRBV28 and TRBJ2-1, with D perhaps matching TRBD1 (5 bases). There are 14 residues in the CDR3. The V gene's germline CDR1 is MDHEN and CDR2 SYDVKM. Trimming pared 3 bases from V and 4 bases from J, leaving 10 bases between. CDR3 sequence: CASSFSTGYNEQFF. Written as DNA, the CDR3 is TGTGCCAGCAGTTTTTCAACAGGTTACAATGAGCAGTTCTTC.

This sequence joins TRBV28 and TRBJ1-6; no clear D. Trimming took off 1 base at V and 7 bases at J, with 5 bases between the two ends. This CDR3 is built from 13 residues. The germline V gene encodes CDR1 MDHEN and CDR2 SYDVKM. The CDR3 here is CASSLSSNSPLHF. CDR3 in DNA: TGTGCCAGCAGTTTATCGTCCAATTCACCCCTCCACTTT.

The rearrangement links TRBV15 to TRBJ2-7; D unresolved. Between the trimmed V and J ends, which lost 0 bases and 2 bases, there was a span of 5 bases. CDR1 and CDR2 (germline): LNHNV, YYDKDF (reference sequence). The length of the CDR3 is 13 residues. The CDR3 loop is CATSRDVTYEQYF. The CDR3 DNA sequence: TGTGCCACCAGCAGAGACGTCACCTACGAGCAGTACTTC.